The rows below give T cell receptor beta chains drawn from one sample of a study of early T cells in non-severe SARS-CoV-2 infection. TCRdb re-derived calls from the 5' RACE reads in MiXCR, one entry per CDR3 protein. The table shows tens of thousands of distinct CDR3 sequences, with about 7% occurring only once. The starting material was whole blood, obtained at baseline. The source of these receptors is an adult who was a healthcare worker with PCR-confirmed SARS-CoV-2 infection or an uninfected control (not recorded which). CDR3s include the opening cysteine and the closing phenylalanine or tryptophan. D genes are given only for firm matches. Some rows mark clone size as missing; the rest say once, few, many or name a class of expanded clone.

TRBD2	TRBV7-3	TRBJ2-3	few	CASSPRTSGRDTQYF	TGTGCCAGCAGCCCTAGGACTAGCGGGAGAGATACGCAGTATTTT
.	TRBV20-1	TRBJ1-6	.	CSANEDSPLHF	TGCAGTGCCAACGAGGATTCACCCCTCCACTTT
.	TRBV7-2	TRBJ1-2	.	CASSSGGVINYGYTF	TGTGCCAGCAGCTCCGGAGGGGTAATCAACTATGGCTACACCTTC
TRBD2	TRBV5-1	TRBJ2-7	many	CASSPRTSDYEQYF	TGCGCCAGCAGCCCACGAACTAGCGACTACGAGCAGTACTTC
.	TRBV7-2	TRBJ1-6	many	CASSDWNSPLHF	TGTGCCAGCTCCGACTGGAATTCACCCCTCCACTTT
.	TRBV27	TRBJ2-1	few	CASSQRGVIIYNEQFF	TGTGCCAGCAGCCAAAGAGGGGTCATCATCTACAATGAGCAGTTCTTC
.	TRBV6-5	TRBJ2-6	.	CASSYFSGANVLTF	TGTGCCAGCAGTTACTTCTCTGGGGCCAACGTCCTGACTTTC
.	TRBV6-6	TRBJ2-3	many	CASSFGTSDRDTQYF	TGTGCCAGCAGTTTCGGGACTTCCGATCGAGATACGCAGTATTTT
TRBD2	TRBV9	TRBJ2-5	.	CASSSGTSGSPQETQYF	TGTGCCAGCAGCTCGGGGACTAGCGGGAGTCCCCAAGAGACCCAGTACTTC
.	TRBV12-3/TRBV12-4	TRBJ1-1	many	CASSLRANTEAFF	TGTGCCAGCAGTTTAAGAGCGAACACTGAAGCTTTCTTT
.	TRBV11-3	TRBJ2-1	few	CASSLVQSLLNEQFF	TGTGCCAGCAGCTTAGTACAGTCACTACTTAATGAGCAGTTCTTC
.	TRBV7-2	TRBJ1-5	many	CASSPYSNQPQHF	TGTGCCAGCAGCCCTTATAGCAATCAGCCCCAGCATTTT
.	TRBV2	TRBJ2-2	.	CASTEAEGNTGELFF	TGTGCCAGCACCGAAGCGGAGGGAAACACCGGGGAGCTGTTTTTT
TRBD1	TRBV28	TRBJ2-7	few	CASSFGGTGSYEQYF	TGTGCCAGCAGTTTTGGCGGGACAGGGAGTTACGAGCAGTACTTC
TRBD1	TRBV6-5	TRBJ2-7	.	CASSPRQGGLYEQYF	TGTGCCAGCAGCCCAAGACAGGGTGGTTTATACGAGCAGTACTTC
TRBD2	TRBV5-1	TRBJ2-7	medium-sized	CASSMTSGSNYEQYF	TGCGCCAGCAGCATGACTAGCGGGAGTAACTACGAGCAGTACTTC
.	TRBV6-2/TRBV6-3	TRBJ2-3	many	CASSPTADTQYF	TGTGCCAGCAGTCCGACGGCAGATACGCAGTATTTT
.	TRBV11-2	TRBJ1-1	many	CASSTLNTEAFF	TGTGCCAGCAGCACCCTTAACACTGAAGCTTTCTTT
.	TRBV5-6	TRBJ2-1	few	CASSLSTGFEQFF	TGTGCCAGCAGCTTGTCGACGGGGTTTGAGCAGTTCTTC
.	TRBV4-1	TRBJ1-1	many	CASSQGPGTEAFF	TGCGCCAGCAGCCAGGGTCCGGGGACTGAAGCTTTCTTT
.	TRBV7-3	TRBJ1-1	.	CASSPTGQPHTEAFF	TGTGCCAGCAGCCCCACGGGGCAGCCTCACACTGAAGCTTTCTTT
TRBD1	TRBV7-2	TRBJ2-2	.	CASSLRQGATGELFF	TGTGCCAGCAGCTTACGACAGGGGGCCACCGGGGAGCTGTTTTTT
.	TRBV5-1	TRBJ2-3	many	CASSLGLVRSTDTQYF	TGCGCCAGCAGCTTGGGACTAGTCCGCAGCACAGATACGCAGTATTTT
TRBD2	TRBV6-1	TRBJ2-1	many	CASSFSGRAVDEQFF	TGTGCCAGCAGTTTTAGCGGGAGGGCCGTCGATGAGCAGTTCTTC
TRBD2	TRBV19	TRBJ2-2	.	CASSYSPGLAPNTGELFF	TGTGCCAGTAGTTACTCCCCCGGACTAGCGCCGAACACCGGGGAGCTGTTTTTT
TRBD2	TRBV19	TRBJ2-5	many	CASSIGTSGDQETQYF	TGTGCCAGTAGTATCGGGACTAGCGGAGACCAAGAGACCCAGTACTTC
.	TRBV20-1	TRBJ1-6	many	CSALDSNSYNSPLHF	TGCAGTGCTCTCGACAGCAACTCCTATAATTCACCCCTCCACTTT
TRBD2	TRBV6-5	TRBJ2-1	many	CASREAGGLYNEQFF	TGTGCCAGCAGGGAAGCGGGAGGACTTTACAATGAGCAGTTCTTC
TRBD2	TRBV19	TRBJ2-1	medium-sized	CASSISGRAQIPNEQFF	TGTGCCAGTAGTATTAGCGGGAGGGCCCAGATTCCCAATGAGCAGTTCTTC
.	TRBV7-2	TRBJ2-7	many	CASSLARAPYEQYF	TGTGCCAGCAGCTTAGCGCGGGCCCCCTACGAGCAGTACTTC
TRBD2	TRBV20-1	TRBJ2-1	.	CSSWTSVVGDEQFF	TGCAGTTCCTGGACTAGCGTTGTAGGCGATGAGCAGTTCTTC
.	TRBV27	TRBJ2-1	many	CASRGRGRRKHNNEQFF	TGTGCCAGCAGGGGACGGGGGAGGCGGAAACACAACAATGAGCAGTTCTTC
.	TRBV20-1	TRBJ2-7	many	CSARDYRSSYEQYF	TGCAGTGCTAGAGATTACAGGTCCTCCTACGAGCAGTACTTC
.	TRBV20-1	TRBJ1-3	.	CSGIWGNTIYF	TGCAGTGGGATTTGGGGAAACACCATATATTTT
TRBD2	TRBV6-5	TRBJ2-7	few	CASSSADGTSGRASPYEQYF	TGTGCCAGCAGCTCCGCCGACGGGACTAGCGGGAGGGCCTCACCCTACGAGCAGTACTTC
TRBD1	TRBV5-1	TRBJ2-1	many	CASSIRDRASNEQFF	TGCGCCAGCAGCATCCGGGACAGGGCCTCTAATGAGCAGTTCTTC
.	TRBV14	TRBJ2-7	.	CASSHPDGPYEQYF	TGTGCCAGCAGCCATCCCGACGGTCCCTACGAGCAGTACTTC
.	TRBV24-1	TRBJ2-1	many	CATSDRLEGQGTNEQFF	TGTGCCACCAGTGACCGCCTCGAGGGCCAAGGGACGAATGAGCAGTTCTTC
TRBD2	TRBV7-2	TRBJ2-7	.	CASSPTSGSYEQYF	TGTGCCAGCAGCCCGACTAGCGGGTCCTACGAGCAGTACTTC
TRBD1	TRBV24-1	TRBJ2-2	few	CATSGPAGTGFAGELFF	TGTGCCACCAGTGGCCCTGCCGGGACAGGGTTCGCCGGGGAGCTGTTTTTT
.	TRBV6-5	TRBJ1-2	few	CASNPRGGRGYGYTF	TGTGCCAGCAACCCAAGGGGGGGCAGAGGCTATGGCTACACCTTC
.	TRBV4-3	TRBJ1-6	many	CASSQGFSMSSYNSPLHF	TGCGCCAGCAGCCAAGGGTTTTCCATGAGCTCCTATAATTCACCCCTCCACTTT
.	TRBV28	TRBJ2-1	many	CASSFVGTYNEQFF	TGTGCCAGCAGTTTCGTGGGTACTTACAATGAGCAGTTCTTC
TRBD2	TRBV6-2/TRBV6-3	TRBJ2-4	many	CASWDSNGLGAKNIQYF	TGTGCCAGTTGGGACTCCAATGGACTAGGAGCCAAAAACATTCAGTACTTC
.	TRBV12-3/TRBV12-4	TRBJ1-5	.	CASSFAAGRNQPQHF	TGTGCCAGCAGTTTTGCGGCAGGACGAAATCAGCCCCAGCATTTT
.	TRBV10-3	TRBJ2-7	.	CAISEDTRGAYEQYF	TGTGCCATCAGTGAGGATACTAGGGGCGCCTACGAGCAGTACTTC
.	TRBV5-1	TRBJ1-1	.	CASSLMMEGTEAFF	TGCGCCAGCAGCTTGATGATGGAGGGCACTGAAGCTTTCTTT
.	TRBV12-3/TRBV12-4	TRBJ2-2	few	CASSLSLANTGELFF	TGTGCCAGCAGTTTAAGCCTAGCGAACACCGGGGAGCTGTTTTTT
.	TRBV5-1	TRBJ1-1	few	CASSLVTGAPTEAFF	TGCGCCAGCAGCTTGGTTACGGGGGCGCCCACTGAAGCTTTCTTT
.	TRBV6-5	TRBJ1-2	few	CASSKANRDHGYTF	TGTGCCAGCAGTAAAGCCAACAGGGATCATGGCTACACCTTC
.	TRBV28	TRBJ1-2	.	CASSRNYGYTF	TGTGCCAGCAGTCGAAACTATGGCTACACCTTC
TRBD1	TRBV3-1	TRBJ2-7	medium-sized	CASSRGQHQAYEQYF	TGTGCCAGCAGCCGGGGACAGCACCAAGCCTACGAGCAGTACTTC
TRBD1	TRBV7-3	TRBJ1-1	many	CASSLTGGDTEAFF	TGTGCCAGCAGCTTGACAGGGGGCGACACTGAAGCTTTCTTT